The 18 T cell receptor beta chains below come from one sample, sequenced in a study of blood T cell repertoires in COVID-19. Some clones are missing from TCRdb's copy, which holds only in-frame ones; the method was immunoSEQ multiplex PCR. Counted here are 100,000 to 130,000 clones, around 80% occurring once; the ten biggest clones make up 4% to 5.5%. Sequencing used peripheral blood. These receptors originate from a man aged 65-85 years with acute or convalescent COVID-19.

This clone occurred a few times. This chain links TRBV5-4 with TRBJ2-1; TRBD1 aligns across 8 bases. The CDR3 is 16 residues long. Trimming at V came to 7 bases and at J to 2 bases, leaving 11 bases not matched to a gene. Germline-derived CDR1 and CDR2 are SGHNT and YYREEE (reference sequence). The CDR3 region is CASRWGGQGAYNEQFF. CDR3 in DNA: TGTGCCAGCCGATGGGGTGGACAGGGAGCCTACAATGAGCAGTTCTTC. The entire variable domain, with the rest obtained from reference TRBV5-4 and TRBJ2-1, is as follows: ETGVTQSPTHLIKTRGQQVTLRCSSQSGHNTVSWYQQALGQGPQFIFQYYREEENGRGNFPPRFSGLQFPNYSSELNVNALELDDSALYLCASRWGGQGAYNEQFFGPGTRLTVL.

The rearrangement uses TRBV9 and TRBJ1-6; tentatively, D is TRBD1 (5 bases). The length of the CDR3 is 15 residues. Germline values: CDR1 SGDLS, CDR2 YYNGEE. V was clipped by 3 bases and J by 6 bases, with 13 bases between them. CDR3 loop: CASSGPRDGNSPLHF. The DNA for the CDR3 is TGTGCCAGCAGCGGACCCAGGGATGGTAATTCACCCCTCCACTTT.

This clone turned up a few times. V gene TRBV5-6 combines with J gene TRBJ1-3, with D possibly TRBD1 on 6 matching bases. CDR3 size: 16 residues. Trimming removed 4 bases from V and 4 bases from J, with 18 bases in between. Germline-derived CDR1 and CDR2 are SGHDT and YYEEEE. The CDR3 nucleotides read TGTGCCAGCAGCCGGGGGGCGCGGACATCCGGAAACACCATATATTTT. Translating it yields CASSRGARTSGNTIYF.

Here the CDR3 reads CASSTRTANTEAFF. The CDR3 DNA reads as TGTGCCAGTAGTACGAGGACAGCGAACACTGAAGCTTTCTTT. The chain couples TRBV19 to TRBJ1-1; tentatively, D is TRBD1 (6 bases). This CDR3 has 14 amino acids. The germline V gene has CDR1 LNHDA and CDR2 SQIVND (reference sequence). V was shortened by 4 bases and J by 1 base, with 10 bases between the two germline ends.

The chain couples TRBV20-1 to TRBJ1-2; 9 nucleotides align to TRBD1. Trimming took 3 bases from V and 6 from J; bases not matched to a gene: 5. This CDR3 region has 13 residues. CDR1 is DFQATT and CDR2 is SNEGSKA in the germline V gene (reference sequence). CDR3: CSASDGTGNGYTF. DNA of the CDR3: TGCAGTGCTAGTGACGGGACAGGGAATGGCTACACCTTC.

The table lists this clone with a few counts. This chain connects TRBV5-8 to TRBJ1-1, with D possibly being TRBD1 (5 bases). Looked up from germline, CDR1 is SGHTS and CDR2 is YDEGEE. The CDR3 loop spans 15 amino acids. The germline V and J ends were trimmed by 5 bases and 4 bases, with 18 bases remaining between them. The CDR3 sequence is CASSRGEGPSTEAFF. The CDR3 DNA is TGTGCCAGCAGTCGAGGGGAGGGTCCGTCCACTGAAGCTTTCTTT.

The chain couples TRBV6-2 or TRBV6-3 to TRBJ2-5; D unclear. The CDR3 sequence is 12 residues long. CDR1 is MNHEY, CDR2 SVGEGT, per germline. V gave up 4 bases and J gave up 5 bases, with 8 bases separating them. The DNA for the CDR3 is TGTGCCAGCAGTTTCCGCGGTGAGACCCAGTACTTC. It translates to CASSFRGETQYF.

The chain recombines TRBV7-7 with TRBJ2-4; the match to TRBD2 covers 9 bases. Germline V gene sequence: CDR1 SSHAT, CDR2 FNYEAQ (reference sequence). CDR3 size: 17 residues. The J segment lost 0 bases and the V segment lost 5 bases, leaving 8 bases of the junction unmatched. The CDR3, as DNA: TGTGCCAGCAGCCAGGCGCGGGGGGGCCGAGCCAAAAACATTCAGTACTTC. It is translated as CASSQARGGRAKNIQYF. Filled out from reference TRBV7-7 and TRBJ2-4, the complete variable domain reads GAGVSQSPRYKVTKRGQDVTLRCDPISSHATLYWYQQALGQGPEFLTYFNYEAQPDKSGLPSDRFSAERPEGSISTLTIQRTEQRDSAMYRCASSQARGGRAKNIQYFGAGTRLSVL.

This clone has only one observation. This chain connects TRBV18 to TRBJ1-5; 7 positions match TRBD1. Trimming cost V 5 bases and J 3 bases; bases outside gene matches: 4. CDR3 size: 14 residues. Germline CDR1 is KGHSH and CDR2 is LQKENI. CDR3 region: CASSKDRTNQPQHF. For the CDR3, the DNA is TGTGCCAGCTCAAAGGACAGGACCAATCAGCCCCAGCATTTT.

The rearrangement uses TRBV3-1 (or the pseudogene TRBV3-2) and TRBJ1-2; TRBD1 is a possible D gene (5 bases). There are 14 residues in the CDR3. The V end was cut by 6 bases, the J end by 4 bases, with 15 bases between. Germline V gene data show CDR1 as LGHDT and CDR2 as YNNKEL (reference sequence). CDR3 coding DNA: TGTGCCAGCAGTCCAGGGCCCCAGGGCTATGGCTACACCTTC. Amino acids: CASSPGPQGYGYTF.

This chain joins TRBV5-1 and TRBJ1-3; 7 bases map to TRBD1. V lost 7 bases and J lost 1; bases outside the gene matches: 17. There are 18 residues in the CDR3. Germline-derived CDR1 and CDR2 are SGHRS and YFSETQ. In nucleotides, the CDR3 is TGCGCCAGCCTCACTCGGACAGGTTTTCGCCTGTCTGGAAACACCATATATTTT. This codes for CASLTRTGFRLSGNTIYF.

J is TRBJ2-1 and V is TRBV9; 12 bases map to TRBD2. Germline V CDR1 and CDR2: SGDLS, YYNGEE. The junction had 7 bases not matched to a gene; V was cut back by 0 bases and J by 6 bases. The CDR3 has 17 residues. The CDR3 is CASSVVASGGALNEQFF. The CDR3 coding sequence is TGTGCCAGCAGCGTAGTGGCTAGCGGGGGGGCTCTCAATGAGCAGTTCTTC. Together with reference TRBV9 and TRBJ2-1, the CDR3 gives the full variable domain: DSGVTQTPKHLITATGQRVTLRCSPRSGDLSVYWYQQSLDQGLQFLIQYYNGEERAKGNILERFSAQQFPDLHSELNLSSLELGDSALYFCASSVVASGGALNEQFFGPGTRLTVL.

In nucleotides, the CDR3 is TGTGCCATCAGTGGGGACAGTGACTCCTACGAGCAGTACTTC. Residues: CAISGDSDSYEQYF. V gene TRBV10-3 combines with J gene TRBJ2-7, with TRBD1 matching 7 bases. The junction had 3 bases not matched to a gene; V was cut back by 4 bases and J by 0 bases. There are 14 residues in the CDR3. Germline V gene data show CDR1 as ENHRY and CDR2 as SYGVKD.

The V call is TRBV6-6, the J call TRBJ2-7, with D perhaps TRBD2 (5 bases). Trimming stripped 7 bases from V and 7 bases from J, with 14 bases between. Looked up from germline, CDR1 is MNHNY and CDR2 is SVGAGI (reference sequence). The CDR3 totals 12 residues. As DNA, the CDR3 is TGTGCCAGCACTTCATTCGCGGGTGAGCAGTACTTC. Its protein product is CASTSFAGEQYF.

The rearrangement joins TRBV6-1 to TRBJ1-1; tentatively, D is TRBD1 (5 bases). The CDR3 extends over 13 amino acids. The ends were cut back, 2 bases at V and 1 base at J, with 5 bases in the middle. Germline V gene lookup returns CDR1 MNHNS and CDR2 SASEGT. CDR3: CASSEQGNTEAFF. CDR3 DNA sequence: TGTGCCAGCAGTGAACAGGGGAACACTGAAGCTTTCTTT.

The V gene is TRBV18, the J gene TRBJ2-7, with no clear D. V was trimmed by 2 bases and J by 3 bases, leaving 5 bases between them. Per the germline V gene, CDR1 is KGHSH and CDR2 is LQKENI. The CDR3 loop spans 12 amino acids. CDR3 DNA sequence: TGTGCCAGCTCACCAGCGTTCTACGAGCAGTACTTC. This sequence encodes CASSPAFYEQYF.

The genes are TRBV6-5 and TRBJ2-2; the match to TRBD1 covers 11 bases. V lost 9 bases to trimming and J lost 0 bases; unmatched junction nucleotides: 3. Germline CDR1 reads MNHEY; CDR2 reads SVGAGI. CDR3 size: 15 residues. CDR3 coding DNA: TGTGCCAGTGGACAGGGGGCCGCGAACACCGGGGAGCTGTTTTTT. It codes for CASGQGAANTGELFF.

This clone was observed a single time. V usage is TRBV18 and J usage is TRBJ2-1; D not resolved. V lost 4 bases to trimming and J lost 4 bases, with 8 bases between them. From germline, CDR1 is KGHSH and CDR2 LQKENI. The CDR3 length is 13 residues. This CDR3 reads CASSLPGYNEQFF. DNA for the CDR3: TGTGCCAGCTCACTACCCGGTTACAATGAGCAGTTCTTC.